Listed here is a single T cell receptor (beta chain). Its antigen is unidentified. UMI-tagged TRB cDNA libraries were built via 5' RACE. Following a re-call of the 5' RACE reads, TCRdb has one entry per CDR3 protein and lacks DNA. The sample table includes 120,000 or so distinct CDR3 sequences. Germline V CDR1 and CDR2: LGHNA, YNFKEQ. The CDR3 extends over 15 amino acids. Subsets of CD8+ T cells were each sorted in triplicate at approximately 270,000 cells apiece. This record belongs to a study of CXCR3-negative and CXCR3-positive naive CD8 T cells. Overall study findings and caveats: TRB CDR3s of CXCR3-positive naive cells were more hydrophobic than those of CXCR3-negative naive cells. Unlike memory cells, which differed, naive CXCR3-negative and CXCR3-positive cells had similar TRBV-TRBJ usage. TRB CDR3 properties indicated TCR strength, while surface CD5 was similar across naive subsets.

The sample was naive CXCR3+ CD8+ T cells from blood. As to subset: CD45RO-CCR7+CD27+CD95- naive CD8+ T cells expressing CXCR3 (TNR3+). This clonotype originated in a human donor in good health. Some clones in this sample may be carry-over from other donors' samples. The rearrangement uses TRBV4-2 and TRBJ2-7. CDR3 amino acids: CASTPDGRAYYEQYF.